Each of the 8 T cell receptor beta chains below was sequenced from the same sample in a study of blood T cell repertoires in COVID-19. Here immunoSEQ multiplex PCR was the method, and the copy in TCRdb shows in-frame clones only, minus some. The repertoire has roughly 80,000 clones, around 90% of them found once; the top ten carry 4.9%. Input material: peripheral blood. These receptors were taken from an elderly woman with active or convalescent COVID-19.

The chain couples TRBV9 to TRBJ2-3; TRBD2 aligns across 9 bases. V dropped 0 bases and J dropped 7; count of bases not matched to a gene: 6. The V gene's germline CDR1 is SGDLS and CDR2 YYNGEE. This CDR3 has 15 residues. The CDR3, as DNA: TGTGCCAGCAGCGTAGGGAGCGGGGGGCACCATACGCAGTATTTT. Protein product: CASSVGSGGHHTQYF. The complete variable domain, with remaining parts taken from reference TRBV9 and TRBJ2-3, reads DSGVTQTPKHLITATGQRVTLRCSPRSGDLSVYWYQQSLDQGLQFLIQYYNGEERAKGNILERFSAQQFPDLHSELNLSSLELGDSALYFCASSVGSGGHHTQYFGPGTRLTVL.

In this sample, this clone turned up once. The chain uses TRBV10-1 and TRBJ2-5; TRBD1 is a possible D gene (5 bases). Between the trimmed V and J ends, which lost 0 bases and 1 base, there was a span of 6 bases. Germline V gene lookup returns CDR1 WNHNN and CDR2 SYGVQD (reference sequence). The CDR3 runs 14 residues. CDR3 nucleotide sequence: TGCGCCAGCAGTGAGTCTCAGGGCCAAGAGACCCAGTACTTC. It encodes CASSESQGQETQYF.

The CDR3 DNA follows: TGTGCCAGCAGCGTAGCGCTAGCGGGAAACACCGGGGAGCTGTTTTTT. Translated: CASSVALAGNTGELFF. This chain uses TRBV9 with TRBJ2-2; 9 bases map to TRBD2. This CDR3 spans 16 amino acids. V trimming: 0 bases; J trimming: 2 bases; junction bases outside the gene matches: 2. Germline lookup yields CDR1 SGDLS and CDR2 YYNGEE.

The gene calls are TRBV3-1 (or the pseudogene TRBV3-2) and TRBJ2-2, with TRBD2 matching over 9 bases. Germline V gene lookup returns CDR1 LGHDT and CDR2 YNNKEL (reference sequence). The CDR3 runs 16 residues. Germline trimming cut 1 base from V and 6 bases from J; bases unmatched to any gene: 6. The CDR3 sequence: CASSQGAGGRAGELFF. Here the CDR3 DNA reads TGTGCCAGCAGCCAAGGCGCGGGGGGGCGAGCCGGGGAGCTGTTTTTT.

The chain uses TRBV6-5 and TRBJ2-3, with D maybe TRBD2 (6 bases). This CDR3 is built from 13 residues. Per germline, CDR1 MNHEY and CDR2 SVGAGI. Trimming shortened V by 7 bases and J by 1 base, and 9 bases separated the two germline ends. CDR3 sequence reads: CASNKRGTDTQYF. CDR3 sequence (DNA): TGTGCCAGCAATAAGCGGGGCACAGATACGCAGTATTTT.

The chain employs TRBV30 and TRBJ1-4; no clear D. V was pared by 1 base and J by 13 bases, with 10 bases between. The CDR3 runs 11 residues. In germline, CDR1 is GTSNPN, CDR2 SVGIG (reference sequence). DNA for the CDR3: TGTGCCTGGAGTGGGAATGAGGGACTGTTTTTT. Protein sequence: CAWSGNEGLFF.

In this sample, this clone turned up a few times. The chain combines TRBV3-1 (or the pseudogene TRBV3-2) with TRBJ1-6; D may be TRBD1 (5 bases). CDR3 length equals 15 residues. V lost 1 base, J lost 7 bases, and 11 bases lay in between. Germline-derived CDR1 and CDR2 are LGHDT and YNNKEL (reference sequence). The CDR3 region has the DNA TGTGCCAGCAGCCAAGGTTCAGGGATGAATTCACCCCTCCACTTT. Translating it yields CASSQGSGMNSPLHF.

J is TRBJ2-2 and V is TRBV6-5; D perhaps matches TRBD2 (7 bases). Trimming pared 8 bases from V and 3 bases from J, leaving 16 bases between. The CDR3 is made up of 15 amino acids. Germline-derived CDR1 and CDR2 are MNHEY and SVGAGI. CDR3 protein: CASQPVGGHTGELFF. CDR3 DNA sequence: TGTGCCAGCCAACCGGTGGGGGGGCACACCGGGGAGCTGTTTTTT.